The entry that follows covers one T cell receptor (beta chain) sequence. The antigen is undetermined. These data are taken from a study of PD-1 blockade in mismatch repair-deficient tumors. Study-level results: Tumor-resident clones, often absent from pretreatment blood, expanded after pembrolizumab and then contracted.

This table comes from immunoSEQ multiplex PCR, and its TCRdb copy is limited to in-frame clones, with some not included. Here the sample spans 38,000 or so clones, approximately 81% being singletons. The V segment lost 6 bases and the J segment 12 bases; nucleotides outside the gene matches: 9. CDR3 length equals 11 residues. CDR1 is DFQATT, CDR2 SNEGSKA, per germline (reference sequence). The TCR-sequenced patients were a few responders to pembrolizumab. This rearrangement joins TRBV20-1 to TRBJ2-5, with 8 bases aligning to TRBD2. The receptor's source is an adult with mismatch repair-deficient cancer. Sequencing was performed on peripheral blood, taken around 75 weeks after starting pembrolizumab. CDR3 in DNA: TGCAGTGCCCAGAGCGGGGGCTCAAAGTACTTC. Translation gives CSAQSGGSKYF.